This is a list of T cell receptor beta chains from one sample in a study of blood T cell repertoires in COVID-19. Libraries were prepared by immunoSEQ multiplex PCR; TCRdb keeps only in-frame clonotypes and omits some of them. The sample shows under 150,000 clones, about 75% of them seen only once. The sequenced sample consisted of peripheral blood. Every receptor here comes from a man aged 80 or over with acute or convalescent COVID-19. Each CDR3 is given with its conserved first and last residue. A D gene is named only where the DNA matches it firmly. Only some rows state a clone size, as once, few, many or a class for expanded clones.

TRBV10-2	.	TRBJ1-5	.	CASSEDFDISNQPQHF	TGCGCCAGCAGTGAAGATTTTGACATTAGCAATCAGCCCCAGCATTTT
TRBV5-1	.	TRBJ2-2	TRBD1	CASIQAPGQGHTGELFF	TGCGCCAGCATTCAGGCCCCGGGACAGGGACATACCGGGGAGCTGTTTTTT
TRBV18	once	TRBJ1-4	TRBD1	CASSPETPGQVGEKLFF	TGTGCCAGCTCACCCGAAACCCCCGGACAGGTGGGGGAAAAACTGTTTTTT
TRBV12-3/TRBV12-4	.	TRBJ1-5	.	CASSWGPGEPQHF	TGTGCCAGCAGTTGGGGGCCAGGGGAGCCCCAGCATTTT
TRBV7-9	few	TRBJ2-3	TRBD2	CASSSSSGGATDTQYF	TGTGCCAGCAGCTCCTCTAGCGGGGGGGCCACAGATACGCAGTATTTT
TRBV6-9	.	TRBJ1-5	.	CASSYRAGAGQPQHF	TGTGCCAGCAGTTATAGGGCAGGGGCAGGTCAGCCCCAGCATTTT
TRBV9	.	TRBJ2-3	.	CASSVEPGTSTDTQYF	TGTGCCAGCAGCGTAGAACCGGGGACTAGCACAGATACGCAGTATTTT
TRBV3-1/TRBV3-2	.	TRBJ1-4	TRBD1	CASSPYGTGNEKLFF	TGTGCCAGCAGCCCATACGGGACAGGGAATGAAAAACTGTTTTTT
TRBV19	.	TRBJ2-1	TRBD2	CASSSPSGGPNNEQFF	TGTGCCAGTAGTTCACCAAGCGGGGGGCCGAACAATGAGCAGTTCTTC
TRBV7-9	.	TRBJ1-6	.	CASSLGSTGGSPLHF	TGTGCCAGCAGCTTAGGGTCTACAGGTGGTTCACCCCTCCACTTT
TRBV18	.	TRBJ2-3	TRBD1	CASSLGQTDTQYF	TGTGCCAGCTCACTGGGACAGACAGATACGCAGTATTTT
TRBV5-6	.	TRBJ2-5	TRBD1	CASSSTGDWTQYF	TGTGCCAGCAGTAGCACAGGGGATTGGACCCAGTACTTC
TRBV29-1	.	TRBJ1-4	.	CSALDEETNEKLFF	TGCAGCGCCTTAGATGAGGAAACTAATGAAAAACTGTTTTTT
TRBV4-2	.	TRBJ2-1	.	CASSLAGPSPYNEQFF	TGTGCCAGCAGTCTCGCGGGCCCGTCCCCCTACAATGAGCAGTTCTTC
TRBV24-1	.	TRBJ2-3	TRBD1	CATSEVGGSSSTDTQYF	TGTGCCACCAGTGAGGTAGGGGGCTCCTCTAGCACAGATACGCAGTATTTT
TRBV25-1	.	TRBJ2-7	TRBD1	CASSEGGTGGYEQYF	TGTGCCAGCAGTGAAGGGGGGACAGGTGGCTACGAGCAGTACTTC
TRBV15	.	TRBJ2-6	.	CATSRAGEKTGANVLTF	TGTGCCACCAGCAGAGCTGGGGAGAAAACTGGGGCCAACGTCCTGACTTTC
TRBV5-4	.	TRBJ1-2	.	CASSLAWGEDGYTF	TGTGCCAGCAGCTTAGCTTGGGGGGAGGATGGCTACACCTTC
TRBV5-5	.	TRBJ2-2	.	CASTTSGQFNTGELFF	TGTGCCAGCACAACGTCTGGACAGTTTAACACCGGGGAGCTGTTTTTT
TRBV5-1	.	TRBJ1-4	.	CASSGGAGQPNEKLFF	TGCGCCAGCAGCGGGGGGGCGGGACAACCGAATGAAAAACTGTTTTTT
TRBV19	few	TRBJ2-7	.	CASSTRSGQSPGGSYEQYF	TGTGCCAGTAGTACTAGGTCGGGACAGAGCCCCGGGGGATCCTACGAGCAGTACTTC
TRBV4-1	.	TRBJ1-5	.	CASSPGTRAGSNQPQHF	TGCGCCAGCAGCCCCGGCACTCGGGCAGGGAGCAATCAGCCCCAGCATTTT
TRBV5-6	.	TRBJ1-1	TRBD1	CASKGQGNTEAFF	TGTGCCAGCAAGGGACAGGGGAACACTGAAGCTTTCTTT
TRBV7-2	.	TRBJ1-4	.	CASSFYSTTNEKLFF	TGTGCCAGCAGCTTTTACAGTACAACTAATGAAAAACTGTTTTTT
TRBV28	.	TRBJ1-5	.	CASSLSFRRNQPQHF	TGTGCCAGCAGTTTATCTTTTCGGAGGAATCAGCCCCAGCATTTT
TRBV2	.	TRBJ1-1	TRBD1	CASSPDRVMNTEAFF	TGTGCCAGCAGCCCTGACAGGGTGATGAACACTGAAGCTTTCTTT
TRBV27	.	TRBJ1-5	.	CASSTQEFSNQPQHF	TGTGCCAGCAGTACCCAGGAATTTAGCAATCAGCCCCAGCATTTT
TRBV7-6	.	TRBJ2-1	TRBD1	CASSSTGTGAYNEQFF	TGTGCCAGCAGCTCCACCGGGACAGGGGCCTACAATGAGCAGTTCTTC
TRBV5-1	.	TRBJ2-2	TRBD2	CASTSGGAVNTGELFF	TGCGCCAGCACCAGCGGGGGGGCAGTTAACACCGGGGAGCTGTTTTTT
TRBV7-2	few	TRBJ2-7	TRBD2	CASSSGLAGGTTYEQYF	TGTGCCAGCAGCTCGGGACTAGCGGGGGGAACTACCTACGAGCAGTACTTC
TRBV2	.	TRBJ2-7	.	CASRESYEQYF	TGTGCCAGCAGGGAGAGTTACGAGCAGTACTTC
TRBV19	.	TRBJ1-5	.	CASSMLGSALPQHF	TGTGCCAGTAGTATGTTGGGTTCAGCGCTGCCCCAGCATTTT
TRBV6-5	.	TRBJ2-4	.	CATMDSPKNIQYF	TGTGCCACTATGGACAGTCCCAAAAACATTCAGTACTTC
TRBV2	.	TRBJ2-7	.	CASRRETYEQYF	TGTGCCAGCAGGCGGGAAACCTACGAGCAGTACTTC
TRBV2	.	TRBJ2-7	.	CASSDRGLARRYF	TGTGCCAGCAGTGACAGGGGCCTCGCCCGCCGGTACTTC
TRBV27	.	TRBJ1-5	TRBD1	CASSLAGGHSNQPQHF	TGTGCCAGCAGTTTAGCAGGGGGGCATAGCAATCAGCCCCAGCATTTT
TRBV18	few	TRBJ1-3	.	CASSPLGGQGNTIYF	TGTGCCAGCTCCCCTCTTGGGGGCCAGGGAAACACCATATATTTT
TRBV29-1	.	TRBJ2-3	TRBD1	CSVSGQYTDTQYF	TGCAGCGTTTCGGGACAGTACACAGATACGCAGTATTTT
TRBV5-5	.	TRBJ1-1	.	CASSLPGMGIMNTEAFF	TGTGCCAGCAGCTTACCGGGAATGGGGATCATGAACACTGAAGCTTTCTTT
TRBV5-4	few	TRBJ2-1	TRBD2	CASSLISGGGSEQFF	TGTGCCAGCAGCTTGATAAGCGGGGGAGGATCTGAGCAGTTCTTC
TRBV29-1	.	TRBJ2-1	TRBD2	CSVTPGGSSYNEQFF	TGCAGCGTCACTCCGGGCGGGAGCTCCTACAATGAGCAGTTCTTC
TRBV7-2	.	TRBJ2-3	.	CASSLGQLDTDTQYF	TGTGCCAGCAGCTTAGGACAGTTAGACACAGATACGCAGTATTTT
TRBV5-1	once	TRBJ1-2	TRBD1	CASTRDRTEYGYTF	TGCGCCAGCACCAGGGACAGGACTGAGTATGGCTACACCTTC
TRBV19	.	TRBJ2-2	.	CASSVLSGESGELFF	TGTGCCAGTAGTGTCTTATCGGGGGAGTCCGGGGAGCTGTTTTTT
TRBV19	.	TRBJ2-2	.	CASSIAVRADTGELFF	TGTGCCAGTAGTATAGCGGTCAGGGCGGACACCGGGGAGCTGTTTTTT
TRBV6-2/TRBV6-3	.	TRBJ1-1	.	CASSYLGLTEAFF	TGTGCCAGCAGTTACCTAGGTTTGACTGAAGCTTTCTTT
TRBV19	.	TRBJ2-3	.	CASSRGFTDTQYF	TGTGCCAGTAGCAGGGGCTTCACAGATACGCAGTATTTT
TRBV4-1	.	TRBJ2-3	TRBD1	CASSSTFQGADTQYF	TGCGCCAGCAGCTCGACTTTCCAGGGGGCAGATACGCAGTATTTT
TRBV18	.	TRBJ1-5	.	CASSPGRNQPQHF	TGTGCCAGCTCACCGGGCAGGAATCAGCCCCAGCATTTT
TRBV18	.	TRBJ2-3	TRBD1	CASSKGGGTDTQYF	TGTGCCAGCTCAAAAGGGGGCGGCACAGATACGCAGTATTTT
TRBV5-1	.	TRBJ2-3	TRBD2	CASSRGGNTDTQYF	TGCGCCAGCAGCCGCGGGGGAAACACAGATACGCAGTATTTT
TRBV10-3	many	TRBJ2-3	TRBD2	CAISSGATDTQYF	TGTGCCATCTCTAGCGGGGCCACAGATACGCAGTATTTT
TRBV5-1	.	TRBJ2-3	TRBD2	CASSLGTSGGPQDTQYF	TGCGCCAGCAGCTTGGGGACTAGCGGGGGGCCCCAAGATACGCAGTATTTT
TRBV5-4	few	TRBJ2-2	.	CASSVQGRGTGELFF	TGTGCCAGCAGCGTACAGGGTAGGGGGACCGGGGAGCTGTTTTTT
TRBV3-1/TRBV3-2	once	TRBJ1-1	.	CASSQNRVFTEAFF	TGTGCCAGCAGCCAAAACAGGGTTTTCACTGAAGCTTTCTTT
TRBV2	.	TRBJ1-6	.	CASRDPGSMYNSPLHF	TGTGCCAGCAGGGATCCGGGATCCATGTACAATTCACCCCTCCACTTT
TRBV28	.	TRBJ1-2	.	CASSLEAGYGYTF	TGTGCCAGCAGTTTAGAGGCGGGCTATGGCTACACCTTC
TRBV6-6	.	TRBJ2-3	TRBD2	CASRGGLTDTQYF	TGTGCCAGCCGCGGGGGGCTCACAGATACGCAGTATTTT
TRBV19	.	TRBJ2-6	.	CASSIVGPGANVLTF	TGTGCCAGTAGTATTGTGGGGCCTGGGGCCAACGTCCTGACTTTC